A single T cell receptor (beta chain) is shown here with its context. The antigen is unknown. Each TCR beta library was made by quantitative 5'-RACE that incorporated molecular barcodes. Via MiXCR, TCRdb re-called the 5' RACE reads, giving one row per CDR3 protein. This table holds 150,000 or so distinct CDR3 sequences, about a third found once. The sample is drawn from a study of CD8 T cells in ankylosing spondylitis. This CDR3 contains 13 residues. V dropped 4 bases and J dropped 7 bases, with 11 bases sitting between them. Per germline, CDR1 LGHDT and CDR2 YNNKEL (reference sequence). Whole-study findings and limits: According to the report, clones linked to the disease were significantly enriched in matched synovial fluid samples taken from ankylosing spondylitis patients. As for the disease-linked clones, they showed a CD8+ phenotype and occurred at relatively low frequencies in peripheral blood.

Sequencing was done on a sample of synovial fluid, either unsorted or a sorted T cell fraction (not recorded which). This TCR came from a male donor with ankylosing spondylitis. J is TRBJ1-5 and V is TRBV3-1; no clear D. CDR3 region: CASSPSGVQPQHF. Here the CDR3 DNA reads TGTGCCAGCAGCCCTTCTGGGGTCCAGCCCCAGCATTTT.